This T cell receptor (beta chain) was captured in a study of T-cell reconstitution after alpha-beta-depleted transplantation in children. Ten or more counts support this clonotype. Germline V gene sequence: CDR1 DFQATT, CDR2 SNEGSKA (reference sequence). V dropped 0 bases and J dropped 3 bases, with 18 bases sitting between them. The CDR3 spans 17 residues. For TCRbeta, the library was prepared with unique molecular identifiers. TCRdb recomputed calls from the PCR reads with MiXCR, one row per CDR3 protein. The sample yields 600,000 to 700,000 distinct CDR3 sequences, roughly 15% seen once. This TCR was recovered from a human donor who donated a stem cell graft to a child with acute myeloid leukemia. The chain employs TRBV20-1 and TRBJ1-5; possibly TRBD1 for D (5 bases). The input for sequencing was PBMCs from the stem cell graft donor, taken from the stem cell graft. This CDR3 reads CSARDWSREFDNQPQHF. Here the CDR3 DNA reads TGCAGTGCTAGAGATTGGAGCAGGGAATTTGACAATCAGCCCCAGCATTTT.